This T cell receptor beta chain was found in a study of CD8+ T cells in alopecia areata. Regarding the study as a whole: Among the top 100, expanded CD8+ clones were significantly decreased by tofacitinib, as was scalp clonality. Given one nonresponder, whether baseline CD8+ expansion relates to response remains uncertain. Patients shared TCRs less clearly than mice did, possibly for HLA-related reasons.

In each case, RNA was isolated and then reverse transcribed into cDNA as the sequencing template. TCRdb's copy holds only in-frame clones and misses some; the assay was immunoSEQ multiplex PCR. The sample carries about 70,000 clones, 29% recorded once. Germline V gene lookup returns CDR1 SQVTM and CDR2 ANQGSEA. This CDR3 has 16 amino acids. Deletions cut 1 base from V and 2 bases from J, with 15 bases between. The treatment was: oral pan-JAK inhibitor, 5-10 mg twice daily. Using a FACSAria, the CD4+ and CD8+ T cells were sorted from the PBMCs. Comment on this clone: Antigen: not known.

The receptor's source is a human donor with alopecia areata. The chain links TRBV29-1 to TRBJ2-1; a possible D gene is TRBD1 (6 bases). Specimen: CD8+ T cells sorted from blood, collected at week 4, from a patient treated with tofacitinib. The CDR3 is CSVEGGPSMAYNEQFF. The CDR3 DNA follows: TGCAGCGTTGAAGGGGGGCCTAGCATGGCCTACAATGAGCAGTTCTTC.